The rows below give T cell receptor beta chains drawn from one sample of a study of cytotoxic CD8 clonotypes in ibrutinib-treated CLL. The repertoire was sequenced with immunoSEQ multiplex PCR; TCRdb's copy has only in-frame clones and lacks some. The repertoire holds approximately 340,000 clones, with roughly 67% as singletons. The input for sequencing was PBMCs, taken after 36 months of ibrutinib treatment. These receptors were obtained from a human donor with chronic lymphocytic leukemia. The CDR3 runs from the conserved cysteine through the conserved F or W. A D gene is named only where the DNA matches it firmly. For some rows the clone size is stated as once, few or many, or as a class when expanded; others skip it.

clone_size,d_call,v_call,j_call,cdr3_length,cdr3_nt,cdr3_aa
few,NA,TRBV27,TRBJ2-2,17,TGTGCCAGCAGTTTGAATAGGGGAGGCAGGAACACCGGGGAGCTGTTTTTT,CASSLNRGGRNTGELFF
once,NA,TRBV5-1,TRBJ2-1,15,TGCGCCAGCAGCTTAAGCCTCGGGGATTACAATGAGCAGTTCTTC,CASSLSLGDYNEQFF
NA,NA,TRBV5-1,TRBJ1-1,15,TGCGCCAGCAGCTTGTTGCCGGGATCAAACACTGAAGCTTTCTTT,CASSLLPGSNTEAFF
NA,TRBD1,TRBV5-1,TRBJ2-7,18,TGCGCCAGCAGCTTGGCGGGACAGGGGCCCCATCCTTATGACGAGCAGTACTTC,CASSLAGQGPHPYDEQYF
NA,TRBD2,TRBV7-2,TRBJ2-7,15,TGTGCCAGCAGCCCTCGGGGGGGCCGCTCCTACGAGCAGTACTTC,CASSPRGGRSYEQYF
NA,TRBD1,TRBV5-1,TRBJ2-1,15,TGCGCCAGCAGCTCAGCCGGGACAGTCAACAATGAGCAGTTCTTC,CASSSAGTVNNEQFF
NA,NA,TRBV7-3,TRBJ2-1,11,TGTGCCAGCAGCTCCGGCGGCGAGCAGTTCTTC,CASSSGGEQFF
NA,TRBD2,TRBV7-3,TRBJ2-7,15,TGTGCCAGCAGCGTATCTAGCGGGGTGAGTTACGAGCAGTACTTC,CASSVSSGVSYEQYF
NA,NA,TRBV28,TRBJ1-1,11,TGTGCCAGCAGGGGGAACACTGAAGCTTTCTTT,CASRGNTEAFF
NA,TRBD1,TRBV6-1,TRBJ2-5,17,TGTGCCAGCAGTGAAGCGAGGACAGGGTTCTCGAAAGAGACCCAGTACTTC,CASSEARTGFSKETQYF
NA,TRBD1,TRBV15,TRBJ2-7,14,TGTGCCACCAGCGACCGGGACAGGGACTACGAGCAGTACTTC,CATSDRDRDYEQYF
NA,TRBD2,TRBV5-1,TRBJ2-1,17,TGCGCCAGCAGCTTGAGCACGACTAGCGGGATCTACAATGAGCAGTTCTTC,CASSLSTTSGIYNEQFF
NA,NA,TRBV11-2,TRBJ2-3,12,TGTGCCAGCAGCTTGGGGCGAGATACGCAGTATTTT,CASSLGRDTQYF
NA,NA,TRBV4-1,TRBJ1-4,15,TGCGCCAGCAGCCTGGTGGGGACAACTAATGAAAAACTGTTTTTT,CASSLVGTTNEKLFF
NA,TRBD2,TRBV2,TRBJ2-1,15,TGTGCCAGCAGTGAAGCCCGGGGGGGCCTCAATGAGCAGTTCTTC,CASSEARGGLNEQFF
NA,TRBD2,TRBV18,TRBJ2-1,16,TGTGCCAGCTCACCACCTTCTAGCGGGGGGCACAATGAGCAGTTCTTC,CASSPPSSGGHNEQFF
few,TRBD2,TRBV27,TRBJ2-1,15,TGTGCCAGCAGTTACGGGAGGGCCCTCTACAATGAGCAGTTCTTC,CASSYGRALYNEQFF
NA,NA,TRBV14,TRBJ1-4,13,TGTGCCAGCAGCCAGGTGGCAGGTGAAAAACTGTTTTTT,CASSQVAGEKLFF
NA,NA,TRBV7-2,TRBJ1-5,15,TGTGCCAGCAGCTTAGAAGACAGCCACAATCAGCCCCAGCATTTT,CASSLEDSHNQPQHF
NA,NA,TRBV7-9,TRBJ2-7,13,TGTGCCAGCAGCTCCCGGAGCTCCTACGAGCAGTACTTC,CASSSRSSYEQYF
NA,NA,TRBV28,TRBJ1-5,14,TGTGCCAGCAGTTTTAGCCATAGCAATCAGCCCCAGCATTTT,CASSFSHSNQPQHF
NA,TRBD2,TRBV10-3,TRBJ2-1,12,TGTGCCACCCTAGCGGGGTACAATGAGCAGTTCTTC,CATLAGYNEQFF
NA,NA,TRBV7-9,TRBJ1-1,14,TGTGCCAGCCTACCGGGGGACCTGAACACTGAAGCTTTCTTT,CASLPGDLNTEAFF
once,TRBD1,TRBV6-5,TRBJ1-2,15,TGTGCCAGCAGTTACGGGACAGGGGGCGGCTATGGCTACACCTTC,CASSYGTGGGYGYTF
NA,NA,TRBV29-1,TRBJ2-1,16,TGCAGCGTTGAAGGCGGGGACAGTCGGGTCAGCAATGAGCAGTTCTTC,CSVEGGDSRVSNEQFF
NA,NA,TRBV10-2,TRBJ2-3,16,TGCGCCAGCGCAGATCCGGCGATAGCTAGCACAGATACGCAGTATTTT,CASADPAIASTDTQYF
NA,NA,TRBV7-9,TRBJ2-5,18,TGTGCCAGCAGCTTAAGCTATAGGCAGGGGAAGACAAAGGAGACCCAGTACTTC,CASSLSYRQGKTKETQYF
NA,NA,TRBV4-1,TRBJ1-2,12,TGCGCCAGCAGCCAGATTAACTATGGCTACACCTTC,CASSQINYGYTF
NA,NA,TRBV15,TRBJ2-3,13,TGTGCCACCAGTGTCCAGTCGCCAGATACGCAGTATTTT,CATSVQSPDTQYF
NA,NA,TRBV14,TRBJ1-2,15,TGTGCCAGCAGCCAAGACCGAAGGGATCCCTATGGCTACACCTTC,CASSQDRRDPYGYTF
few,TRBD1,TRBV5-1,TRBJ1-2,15,TGCGCCAGCAGCCCAAGGGACAGTGGGGGGCATGGCTACACCTTC,CASSPRDSGGHGYTF
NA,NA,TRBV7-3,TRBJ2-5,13,TGTGCCAGCAGCCTTGGACGGGATGGGACCCAGTACTTC,CASSLGRDGTQYF
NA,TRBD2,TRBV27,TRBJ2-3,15,TGTGCCAGCACCCTTGTCGGGAGGGCCACAGATACGCAGTATTTT,CASTLVGRATDTQYF
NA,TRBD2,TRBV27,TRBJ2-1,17,TGTGCCAGCAGTTTAGATGTAGGTAGCGGGACTTACAATGAGCAGTTCTTC,CASSLDVGSGTYNEQFF
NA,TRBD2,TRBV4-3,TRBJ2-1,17,TGCGCCAGCAGCCAAAGGGCCCTAGCGGGAGGGTACAATGAGCAGTTCTTC,CASSQRALAGGYNEQFF
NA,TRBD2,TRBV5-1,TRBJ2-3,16,TGCGCCAGCAGCTTGTATATTTTCGGGAGGGCAGATACGCAGTATTTT,CASSLYIFGRADTQYF
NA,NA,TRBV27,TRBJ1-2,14,TGTGCCAGCAGTTCCTTGGGGCGAAACTATGGCTACACCTTC,CASSSLGRNYGYTF
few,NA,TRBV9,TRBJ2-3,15,TGTGCCAGCAGCGTAGCTACGAGAGACGCAGATACGCAGTATTTT,CASSVATRDADTQYF
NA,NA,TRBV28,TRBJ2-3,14,TGTGCCAGCAGTTCCGCGTGGAGCACAGATACGCAGTATTTT,CASSSAWSTDTQYF
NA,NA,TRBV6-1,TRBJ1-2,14,TGTGCCAGCAGTGTTCTGTGGGAGGAGAGGGGCTACACCTTC,CASSVLWEERGYTF
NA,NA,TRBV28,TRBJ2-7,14,TGTGCCAGCAGTACCCACAGGGATCGCTACGAGCAGTACTTC,CASSTHRDRYEQYF
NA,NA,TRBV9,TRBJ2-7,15,TGTGCCAGCAGCGTAGATCCCCAGCGCTCCTACGAGCAGTACTTC,CASSVDPQRSYEQYF
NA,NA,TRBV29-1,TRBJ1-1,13,TGCAGCGTTGGACACCTAATGGGCACTGAAGCTTTCTTT,CSVGHLMGTEAFF
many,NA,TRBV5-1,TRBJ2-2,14,TGCGCCAGCAGCTTGTGGGGGGACACCGGGGAGCTGTTTTTT,CASSLWGDTGELFF
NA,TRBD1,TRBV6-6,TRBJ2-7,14,TGTGCCAGCATCTTGGGGACAGGGGACTACGAGCAGTACTTC,CASILGTGDYEQYF
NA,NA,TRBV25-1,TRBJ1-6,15,TGTGCCAGCACCCTCCGCGGACCGGCGCATTCACCCCTCCACTTT,CASTLRGPAHSPLHF
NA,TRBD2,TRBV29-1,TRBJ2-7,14,TGCAGCGTTTCGGGGGGAGGACAAGGCTACGAGCAGTACTTC,CSVSGGGQGYEQYF
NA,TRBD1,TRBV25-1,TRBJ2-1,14,TGTGCCAGCAGTGAACCACGTCGGGACAGTGAGCAGTTCTTC,CASSEPRRDSEQFF
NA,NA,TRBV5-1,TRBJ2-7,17,TGCGCCAGCAGATTGGCCTTAGGTAGGACAGAGAGGAACGAGCAGTACTTC,CASRLALGRTERNEQYF
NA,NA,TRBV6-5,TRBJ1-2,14,TGTGCCAGCAGTTACCACGCGGGGAGCTATGGCTACACCTTC,CASSYHAGSYGYTF
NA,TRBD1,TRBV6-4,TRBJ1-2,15,TGTGCCAGCAGTGCTCCAAGACAGGGGAACTATGGCTACACCTTC,CASSAPRQGNYGYTF
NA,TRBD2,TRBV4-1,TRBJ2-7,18,TGCGCCAGCAGCCAAGTTGCCCTTTCTAGCGGGATGGGCTACGAGCAGTACTTC,CASSQVALSSGMGYEQYF